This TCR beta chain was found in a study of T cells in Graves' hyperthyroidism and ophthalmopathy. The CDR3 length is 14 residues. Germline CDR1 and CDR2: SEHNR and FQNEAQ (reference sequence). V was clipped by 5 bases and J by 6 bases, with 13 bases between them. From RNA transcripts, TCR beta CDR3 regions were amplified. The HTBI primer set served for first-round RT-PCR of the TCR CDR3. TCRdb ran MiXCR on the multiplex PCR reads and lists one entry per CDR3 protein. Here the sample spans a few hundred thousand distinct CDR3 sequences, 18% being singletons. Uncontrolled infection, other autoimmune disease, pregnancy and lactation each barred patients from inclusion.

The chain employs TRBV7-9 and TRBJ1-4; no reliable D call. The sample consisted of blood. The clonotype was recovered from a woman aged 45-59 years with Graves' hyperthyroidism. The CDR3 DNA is TGTGCCAGCAGCAGTGGGCCGGCACATGAAAAACTGTTTTTT. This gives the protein CASSSGPAHEKLFF.